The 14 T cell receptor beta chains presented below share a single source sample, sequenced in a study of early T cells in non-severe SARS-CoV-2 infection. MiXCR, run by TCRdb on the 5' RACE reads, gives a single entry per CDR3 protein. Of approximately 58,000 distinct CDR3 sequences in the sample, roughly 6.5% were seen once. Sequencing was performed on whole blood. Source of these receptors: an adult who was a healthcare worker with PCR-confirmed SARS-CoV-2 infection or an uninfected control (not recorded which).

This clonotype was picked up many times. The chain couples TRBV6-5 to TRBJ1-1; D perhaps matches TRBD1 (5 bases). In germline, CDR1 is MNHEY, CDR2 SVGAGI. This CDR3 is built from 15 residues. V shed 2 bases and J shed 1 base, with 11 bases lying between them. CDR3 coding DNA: TGTGCCAGCAGTTACGGCAGGGCTTCGAACACTGAAGCTTTCTTT. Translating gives CASSYGRASNTEAFF.

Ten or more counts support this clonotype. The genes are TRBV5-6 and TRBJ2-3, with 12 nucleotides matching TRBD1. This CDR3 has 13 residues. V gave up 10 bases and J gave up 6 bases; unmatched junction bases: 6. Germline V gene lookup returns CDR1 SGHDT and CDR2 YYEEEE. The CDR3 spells CASQGQGADTQYF. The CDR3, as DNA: TGTGCCTCCCAGGGACAGGGGGCGGATACGCAGTATTTT.

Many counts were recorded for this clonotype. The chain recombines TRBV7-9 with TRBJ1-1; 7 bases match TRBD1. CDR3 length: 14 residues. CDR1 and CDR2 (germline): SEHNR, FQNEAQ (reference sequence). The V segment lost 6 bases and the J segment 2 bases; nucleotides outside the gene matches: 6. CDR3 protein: CASRETGLNTEAFF. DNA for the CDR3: TGTGCCAGCAGGGAGACAGGGCTTAACACTGAAGCTTTCTTT.

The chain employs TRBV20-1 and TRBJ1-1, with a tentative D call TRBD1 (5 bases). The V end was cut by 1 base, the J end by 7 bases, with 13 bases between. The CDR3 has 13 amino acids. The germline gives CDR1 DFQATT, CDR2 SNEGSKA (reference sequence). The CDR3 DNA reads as TGCAGTGCTAGAGCACCGGCGGGGGTTGAAGCTTTCTTT. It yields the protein CSARAPAGVEAFF.

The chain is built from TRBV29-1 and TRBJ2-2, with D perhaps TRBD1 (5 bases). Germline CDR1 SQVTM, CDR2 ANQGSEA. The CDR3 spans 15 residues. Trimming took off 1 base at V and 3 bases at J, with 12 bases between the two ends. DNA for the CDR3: TGCAGCGTTGAAGGTGTAGGGGTGGACACCGGGGAGCTGTTTTTT. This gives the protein CSVEGVGVDTGELFF.

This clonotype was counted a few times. The CDR3: CASSQVNAQYF. For the CDR3, the DNA is TGTGCCAGCAGCCAAGTAAACGCCCAGTACTTC. The chain couples TRBV3-1 to TRBJ2-5, with D unclear. This CDR3 region has 11 residues. CDR1 LGHDT and CDR2 YNNKEL come from the germline V gene (reference sequence). The V end lost 1 base, the J end lost 9 bases, and 6 bases lay between the germline ends.

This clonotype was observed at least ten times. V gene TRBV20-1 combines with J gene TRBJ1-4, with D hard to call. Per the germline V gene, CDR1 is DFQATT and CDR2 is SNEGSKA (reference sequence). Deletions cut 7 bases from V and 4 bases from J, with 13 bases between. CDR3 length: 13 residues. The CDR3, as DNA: TGCAGTGTCCCGGGAGGGCTTAATGAAAAACTGTTTTTT. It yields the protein CSVPGGLNEKLFF.

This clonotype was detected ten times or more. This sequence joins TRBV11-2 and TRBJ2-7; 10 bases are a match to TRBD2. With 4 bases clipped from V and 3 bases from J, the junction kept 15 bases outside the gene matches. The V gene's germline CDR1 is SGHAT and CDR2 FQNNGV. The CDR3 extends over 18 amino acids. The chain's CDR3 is CASSSTLAGARSIYEQYF. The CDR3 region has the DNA TGTGCCAGCAGCTCCACCCTAGCGGGGGCCCGTTCAATCTACGAGCAGTACTTC.

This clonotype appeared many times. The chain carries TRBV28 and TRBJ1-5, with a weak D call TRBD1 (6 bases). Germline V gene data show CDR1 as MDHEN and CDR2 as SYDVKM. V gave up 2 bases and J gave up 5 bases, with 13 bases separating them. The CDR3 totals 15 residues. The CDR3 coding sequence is TGTGCCAGCAGTTTAGGGGGCGGAAACCATCAGCCCCAGCATTTT. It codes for CASSLGGGNHQPQHF.

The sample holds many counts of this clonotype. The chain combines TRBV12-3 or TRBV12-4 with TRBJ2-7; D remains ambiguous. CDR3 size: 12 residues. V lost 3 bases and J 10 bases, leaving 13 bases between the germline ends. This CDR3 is CASSFLYETQYF. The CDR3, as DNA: TGTGCCAGCAGTTTTTTATACGAGACTCAGTACTTC.

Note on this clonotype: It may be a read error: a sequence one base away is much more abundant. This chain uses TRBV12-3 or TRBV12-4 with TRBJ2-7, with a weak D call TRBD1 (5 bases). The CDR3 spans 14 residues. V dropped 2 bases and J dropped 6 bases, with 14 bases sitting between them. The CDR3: CASSLQGGYCEQYF. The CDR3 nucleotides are TGTGCCAGCAGTTTACAGGGCGGATACTGCGAGCAGTACTTC.

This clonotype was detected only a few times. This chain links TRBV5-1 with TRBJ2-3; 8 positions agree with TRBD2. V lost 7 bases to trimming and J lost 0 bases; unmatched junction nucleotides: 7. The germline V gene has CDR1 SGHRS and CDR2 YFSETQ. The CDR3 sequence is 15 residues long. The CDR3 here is CASRTSGISTDTQYF. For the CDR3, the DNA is TGCGCCAGCCGTACTAGCGGTATTAGCACAGATACGCAGTATTTT.

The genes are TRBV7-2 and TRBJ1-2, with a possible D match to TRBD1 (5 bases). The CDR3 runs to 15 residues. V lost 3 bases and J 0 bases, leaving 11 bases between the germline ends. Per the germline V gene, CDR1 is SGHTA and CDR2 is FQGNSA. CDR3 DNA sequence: TGTGCCAGCAGCTTTCGACAGAATGCTAACTATGGCTACACCTTC. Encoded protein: CASSFRQNANYGYTF.

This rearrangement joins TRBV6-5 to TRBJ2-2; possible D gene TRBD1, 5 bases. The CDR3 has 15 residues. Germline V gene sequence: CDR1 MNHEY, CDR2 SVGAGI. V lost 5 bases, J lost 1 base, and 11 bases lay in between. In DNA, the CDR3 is TGTGCCAGCAGTAGGGTCCAGGGGAACACCGGGGAGCTGTTTTTT. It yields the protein CASSRVQGNTGELFF.